This T cell receptor (beta chain) was recorded in a study of CD4 T cells in relation to SARS-CoV-2 and coronaviruses. Study-level information: PBMCs were cultured with antigen for 10 days before TCR beta sequencing.

The assay was immunoSEQ multiplex PCR, and TCRdb's table has in-frame clones only and misses some. The table lists about 36,000 clones, 77% of them singletons. Of note for this clone: Antigen specificity is unknown.

The V gene lost 7 bases and the J gene lost 5 bases, with 14 bases spanning the gap. CDR1 and CDR2 from the germline V gene are MDHEN and SYDVKM. This CDR3 comprises 13 residues. Study-wide findings and caveats: Around 62% of donors had memory CD4+ clonotypes crossrecognizing SARS-CoV-2 and common cold coronavirus spike.

Sequenced: memory CD4+ T cells from PBMCs, cultured in vitro. The receptor was isolated from an adult with COVID-19. This chain uses TRBV28 with TRBJ1-1; D gene uncertain. CDR3 DNA sequence: TGTGCCAGCACCCCTGTGGGTCTAACTGAAGCTTTCTTT. It specifies CASTPVGLTEAFF.